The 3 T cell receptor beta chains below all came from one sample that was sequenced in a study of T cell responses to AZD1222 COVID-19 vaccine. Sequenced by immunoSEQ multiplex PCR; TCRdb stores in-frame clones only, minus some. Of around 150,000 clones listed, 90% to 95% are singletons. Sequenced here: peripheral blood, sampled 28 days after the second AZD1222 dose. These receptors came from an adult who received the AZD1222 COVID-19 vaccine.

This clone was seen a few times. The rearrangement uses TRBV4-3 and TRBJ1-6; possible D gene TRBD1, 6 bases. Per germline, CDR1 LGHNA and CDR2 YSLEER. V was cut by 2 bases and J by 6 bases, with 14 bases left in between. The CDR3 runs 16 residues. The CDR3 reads CASSQRDIGPNSPLHF. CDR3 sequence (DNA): TGCGCCAGCAGCCAACGGGACATTGGGCCTAATTCACCCCTCCACTTT.

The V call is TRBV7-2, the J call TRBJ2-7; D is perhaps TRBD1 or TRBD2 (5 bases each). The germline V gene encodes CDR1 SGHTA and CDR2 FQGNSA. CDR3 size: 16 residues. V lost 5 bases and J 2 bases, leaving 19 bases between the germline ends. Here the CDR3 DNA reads TGTGCCAGCAGCCCAGGAAGGTCCCAGGGAGCCTACGAGCAGTACTTC. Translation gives CASSPGRSQGAYEQYF.

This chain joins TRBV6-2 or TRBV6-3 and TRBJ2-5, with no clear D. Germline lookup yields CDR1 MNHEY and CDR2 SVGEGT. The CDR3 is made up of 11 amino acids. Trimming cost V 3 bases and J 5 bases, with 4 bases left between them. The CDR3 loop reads CASSYRETQYF. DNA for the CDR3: TGTGCCAGCAGTTATAGGGAGACCCAGTACTTC.